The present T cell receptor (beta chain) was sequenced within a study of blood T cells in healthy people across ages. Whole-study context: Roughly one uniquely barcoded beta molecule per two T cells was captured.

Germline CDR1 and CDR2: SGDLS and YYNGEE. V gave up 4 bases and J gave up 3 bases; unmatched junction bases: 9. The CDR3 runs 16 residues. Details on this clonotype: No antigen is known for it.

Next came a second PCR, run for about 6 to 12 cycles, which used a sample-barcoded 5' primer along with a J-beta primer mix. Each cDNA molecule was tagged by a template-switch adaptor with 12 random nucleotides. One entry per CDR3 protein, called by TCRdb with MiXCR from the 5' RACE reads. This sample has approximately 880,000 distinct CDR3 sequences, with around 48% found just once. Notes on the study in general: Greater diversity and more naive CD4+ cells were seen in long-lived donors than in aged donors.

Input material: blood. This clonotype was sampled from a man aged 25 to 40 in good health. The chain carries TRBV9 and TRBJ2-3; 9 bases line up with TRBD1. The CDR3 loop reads CASSLRTGAITDTQYF. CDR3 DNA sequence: TGTGCCAGCAGCCTAAGGACAGGGGCCATTACAGATACGCAGTATTTT.